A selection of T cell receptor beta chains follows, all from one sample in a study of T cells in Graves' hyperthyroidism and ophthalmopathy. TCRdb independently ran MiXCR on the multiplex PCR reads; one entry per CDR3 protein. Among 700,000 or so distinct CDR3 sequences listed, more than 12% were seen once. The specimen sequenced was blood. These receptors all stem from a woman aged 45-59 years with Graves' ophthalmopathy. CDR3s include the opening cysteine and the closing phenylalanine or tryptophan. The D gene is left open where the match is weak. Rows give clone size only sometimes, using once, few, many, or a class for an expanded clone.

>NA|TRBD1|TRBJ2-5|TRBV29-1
TGCAGCGGATATCTGGACAGGGAAGAGACCCAGTACTTC
CSGYLDREETQYF
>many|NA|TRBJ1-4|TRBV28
TGTGCCAGCAGTTTTGAGGTCGGGGGCCCAACTAATGAAAAACTGTTTTTT
CASSFEVGGPTNEKLFF
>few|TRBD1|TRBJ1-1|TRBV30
TGTGCCTGGAGTACGGGACAGGGGCCTCCCTACACTGAAGCTTTCTTT
CAWSTGQGPPYTEAFF
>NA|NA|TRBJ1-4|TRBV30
TGTGCCTGGAGTCAAGTGGGTGAAAAACTGTTTTTT
CAWSQVGEKLFF
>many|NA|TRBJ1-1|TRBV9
TGTGCCAGCAGCGTAGATAGGGGTGGCTCTGAAGCTTTCTTT
CASSVDRGGSEAFF
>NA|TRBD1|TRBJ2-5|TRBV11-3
TGTGCCAGCAGCTTACCCCCGACAGGGCAAAAGACCCAGTACTTC
CASSLPPTGQKTQYF
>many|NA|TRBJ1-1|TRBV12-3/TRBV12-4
TGTGCCAGCAGTTTAGCAGGACAGAACACTGAAGCTTTCTTT
CASSLAGQNTEAFF
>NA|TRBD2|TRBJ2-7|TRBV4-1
TGCGCCAGCAGCCCCGATTTTCAAGCGGGAGGGTACTACGAGCAGTACTTC
CASSPDFQAGGYYEQYF
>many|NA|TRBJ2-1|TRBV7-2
TGTGCCAGCAGCACGGGGACAATCTACAATGAGCAGTTCTTC
CASSTGTIYNEQFF
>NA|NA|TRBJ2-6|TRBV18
TGTGCCAGCTCAACGGGGGCTCCGTCGCCATCTGGGGCCAACGTCCTGACTTTC
CASSTGAPSPSGANVLTF
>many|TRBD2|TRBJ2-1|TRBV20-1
TGCAGTGCTAGAAGACTAGCGGGAGGGTACAATGAGCAGTTCTTC
CSARRLAGGYNEQFF
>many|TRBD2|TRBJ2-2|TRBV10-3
TGTGCCATCAGCCCACTAGCGGGACAGAACACCGGGGAGCTGTTTTTT
CAISPLAGQNTGELFF
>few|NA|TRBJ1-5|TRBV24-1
TGTGCCACCAGTGGGAGGGGGGGGAATCAGCCCCAGCATTTT
CATSGRGGNQPQHF
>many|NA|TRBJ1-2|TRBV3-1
TGTGCCAGCAGCCATTTGGTTGCTGGTGGCTACACCTTC
CASSHLVAGGYTF
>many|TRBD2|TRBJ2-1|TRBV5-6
TGTGCCAGCAGCTTGTTGCCGGGAGGACCCGTAACCAATGAGCAGTTCTTC
CASSLLPGGPVTNEQFF
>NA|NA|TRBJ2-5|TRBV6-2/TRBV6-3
TGTGCCAGCAGACTTAGACGGTACCAAGAGACCCAGTACTTC
CASRLRRYQETQYF
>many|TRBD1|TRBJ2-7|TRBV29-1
TGCAGCGTTGAAGATCGGCAGGACAGGGGTTACGAGCAGTACTTC
CSVEDRQDRGYEQYF
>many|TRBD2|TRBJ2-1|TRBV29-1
TGCAGCGAAGGGCTAGCGGGGTCCTACAATGAGCAGTTCTTC
CSEGLAGSYNEQFF
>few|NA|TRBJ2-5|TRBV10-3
TGTGCCATCAGTGAGTCGAATCAAGAGACCCAGTACTTC
CAISESNQETQYF
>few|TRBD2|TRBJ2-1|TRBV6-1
TGTGCCAGCCGAAAAGGACTAGCGGGAGAAGGGAATGAGCAGTTCTTC
CASRKGLAGEGNEQFF
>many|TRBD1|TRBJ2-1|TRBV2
TGTGCCAGTGGACAGGAAAGCTCCTACAATGAGCAGTTCTTC
CASGQESSYNEQFF
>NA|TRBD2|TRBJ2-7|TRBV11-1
TGCGCCAGCAGCTTAGGTCTAGCGGGAGTGAACAATGAGCAGTACTTC
CASSLGLAGVNNEQYF
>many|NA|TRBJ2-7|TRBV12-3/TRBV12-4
TGTGCCAGCAGTCACACTGCCCCTGCGGACGAGCAGTACTTC
CASSHTAPADEQYF
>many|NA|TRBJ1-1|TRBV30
TGTGCCTGGTACTCGGACGGTGGCACTGAAGCTTTCTTT
CAWYSDGGTEAFF
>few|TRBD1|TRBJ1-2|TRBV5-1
TGCGCCAGCAGCCCGGACAGGGGCTTTCTTAACTATGGCTACACCTTC
CASSPDRGFLNYGYTF
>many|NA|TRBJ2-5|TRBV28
TGTGCCAGCAGCTCAGCGCTCCGCGAGACCCAGTACTTC
CASSSALRETQYF
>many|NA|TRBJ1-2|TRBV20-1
TGCAGTGCCCCCCTGCTCCCAGGCTACACCTTC
CSAPLLPGYTF
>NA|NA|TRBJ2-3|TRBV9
TGTGCCAGCAGCGTAGCGGGAGTCAGCACAGATACGCAGTATTTT
CASSVAGVSTDTQYF
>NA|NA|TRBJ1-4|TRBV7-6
TGTGCCAGCAGCAAGAAGACGGGGGGGAGCCTTAATGAAAAACTGTTTTTT
CASSKKTGGSLNEKLFF
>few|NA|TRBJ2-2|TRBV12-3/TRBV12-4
TGTGCCAGCACGAGAGGTCAGAACACCGGGGAGCTGTTTTTT
CASTRGQNTGELFF
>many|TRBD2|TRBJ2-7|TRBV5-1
TGCGCCAGCAGCGACCCCGGGACTAGCGGGACGTACGAGCAGTACTTC
CASSDPGTSGTYEQYF
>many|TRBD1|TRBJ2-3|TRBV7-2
TGTGCCAGCAGCTACGGACAGGCCCCGCCAGATACGCAGTATTTT
CASSYGQAPPDTQYF
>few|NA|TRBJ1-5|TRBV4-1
TGCGCCAGCAGCCAAGATCGGGGAAGCAATCAGCCCCAGCATTTT
CASSQDRGSNQPQHF
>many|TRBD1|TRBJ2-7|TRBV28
TGTGCCAGCAGTTTTGGGGGCAGGGACAGGAGCTACGAGCAGTACTTC
CASSFGGRDRSYEQYF
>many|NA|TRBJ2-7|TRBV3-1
TGTGCCAGCAGCCAAGTATCGGGGAGCGAGCAGTACTTC
CASSQVSGSEQYF
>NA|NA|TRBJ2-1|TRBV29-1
TGCAGCGTTGGCTTCGCTAAATTCTACAATGAGCAGTTCTTC
CSVGFAKFYNEQFF
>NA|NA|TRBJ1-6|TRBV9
TGTGCCAGCAGCGTAGCAGGGAATGGTTCACCCCTCCACTTT
CASSVAGNGSPLHF
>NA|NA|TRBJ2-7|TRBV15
TGTGCCACCTTATGTTACTCGGACATCTACGAGCAGTACTTC
CATLCYSDIYEQYF
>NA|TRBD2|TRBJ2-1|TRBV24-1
TGTGCCACCAGCAGCAGACTAGCGGGAATATACAATGAGCAGTTCTTC
CATSSRLAGIYNEQFF
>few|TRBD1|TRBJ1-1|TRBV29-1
TGCAGCGTTGAAGATACAGGGGGTGCTTTCTTT
CSVEDTGGAFF
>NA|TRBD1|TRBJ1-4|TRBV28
TGTGCCAGCAGTGAAATGGGGACAGGGGGAAAACTGTTTTTT
CASSEMGTGGKLFF
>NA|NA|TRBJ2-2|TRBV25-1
TGTGCCAGCAGTGAATTCAAGGGACGCACCGGGGAGCTGTTTTTT
CASSEFKGRTGELFF
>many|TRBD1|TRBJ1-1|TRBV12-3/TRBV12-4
TGTGCCAGCAGTTCCCTAGACAGGGACAGGATGAACACTGAAGCTTTCTTT
CASSSLDRDRMNTEAFF
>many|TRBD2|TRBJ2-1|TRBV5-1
TGCGCCAGCAGATTTCCGGGGGGCAATGAGCAGTTCTTC
CASRFPGGNEQFF
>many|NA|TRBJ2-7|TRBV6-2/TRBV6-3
TGTGCCAGCAGTTTTGCGGGTGCCCACGAGCAGTACTTC
CASSFAGAHEQYF
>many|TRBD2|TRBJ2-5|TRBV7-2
TGTGCCAGTAGAGGTGCGGCGGGAGGTTTCCAAGAGACCCAGTACTTC
CASRGAAGGFQETQYF
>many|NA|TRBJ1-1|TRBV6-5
TGTGCCAGCAGTTACTCGTGGACGAACACTGAAGCTTTCTTT
CASSYSWTNTEAFF
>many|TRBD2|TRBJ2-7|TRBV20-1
TGCAGTGCCAGGGATGTAACTAGCGGGGGGACCTACGAGCAGTACTTC
CSARDVTSGGTYEQYF
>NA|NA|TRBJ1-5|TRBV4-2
TGTGCCAGCAGCCAGACTGACAGGCCTGGCAATCAGCCCCAGCATTTT
CASSQTDRPGNQPQHF
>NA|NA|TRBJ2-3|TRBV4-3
TGCGCCAGCAGCCAAGATCTCCCAGGGGCCACAGATACGCAGTATTTT
CASSQDLPGATDTQYF
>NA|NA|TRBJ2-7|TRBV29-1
TGCAGCGTAGGTGACTACGAGCAGTACTTC
CSVGDYEQYF
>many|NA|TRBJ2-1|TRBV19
TGTGCCAGTAGGCCCGGGACTCTTTACAATGAGCAGTTCTTC
CASRPGTLYNEQFF
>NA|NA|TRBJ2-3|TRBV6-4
TGTGCCAGCCCCCACGCGCAGGGGTGGACAGATACGCAGTATTTT
CASPHAQGWTDTQYF
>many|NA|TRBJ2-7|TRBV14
TGTGCCAGCAGCCAAGTTCCTTTCTCCTACGAGCAGTACTTC
CASSQVPFSYEQYF
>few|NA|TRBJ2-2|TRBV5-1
TGCGCCAGCAGAATGGGGTCGGCGAACACCGGGGAGCTGTTTTTT
CASRMGSANTGELFF